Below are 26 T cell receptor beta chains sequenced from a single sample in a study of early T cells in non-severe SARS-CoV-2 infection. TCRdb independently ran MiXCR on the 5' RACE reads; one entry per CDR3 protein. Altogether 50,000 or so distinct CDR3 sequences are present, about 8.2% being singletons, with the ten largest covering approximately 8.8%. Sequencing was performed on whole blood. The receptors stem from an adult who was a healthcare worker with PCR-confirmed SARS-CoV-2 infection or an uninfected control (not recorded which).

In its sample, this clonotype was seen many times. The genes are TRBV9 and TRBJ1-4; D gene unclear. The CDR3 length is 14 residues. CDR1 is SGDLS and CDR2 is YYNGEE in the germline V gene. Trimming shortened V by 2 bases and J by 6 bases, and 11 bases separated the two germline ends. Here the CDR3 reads CASSVTPRDEKLFF. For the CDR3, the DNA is TGTGCCAGCAGCGTGACACCGAGGGATGAAAAACTGTTTTTT.

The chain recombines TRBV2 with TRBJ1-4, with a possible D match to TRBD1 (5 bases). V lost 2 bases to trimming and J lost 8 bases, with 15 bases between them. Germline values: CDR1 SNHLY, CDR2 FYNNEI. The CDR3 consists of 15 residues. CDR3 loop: CASSEMGGTHEKLFF. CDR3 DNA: TGTGCCAGCAGTGAAATGGGGGGGACCCACGAAAAACTGTTTTTT.

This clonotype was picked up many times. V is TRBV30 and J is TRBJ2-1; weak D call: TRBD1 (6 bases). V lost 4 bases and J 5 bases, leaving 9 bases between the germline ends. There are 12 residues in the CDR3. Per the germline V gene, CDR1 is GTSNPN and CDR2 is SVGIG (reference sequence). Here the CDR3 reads CAWTGQHNEQFF. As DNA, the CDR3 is TGTGCCTGGACTGGACAGCACAATGAGCAGTTCTTC.

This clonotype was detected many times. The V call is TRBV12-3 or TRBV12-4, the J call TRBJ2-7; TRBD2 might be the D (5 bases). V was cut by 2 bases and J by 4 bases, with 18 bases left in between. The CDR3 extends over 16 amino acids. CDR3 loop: CASSLFSGRRRYEQYF. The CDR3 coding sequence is TGTGCCAGCAGTTTATTTTCCGGACGGCGGAGGTACGAGCAGTACTTC.

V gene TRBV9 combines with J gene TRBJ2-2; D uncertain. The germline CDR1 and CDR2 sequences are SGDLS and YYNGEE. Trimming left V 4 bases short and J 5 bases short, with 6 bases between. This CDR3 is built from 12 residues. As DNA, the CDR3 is TGTGCCAGCAGCATAACGACCGGGGAGCTGTTTTTT. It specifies CASSITTGELFF.

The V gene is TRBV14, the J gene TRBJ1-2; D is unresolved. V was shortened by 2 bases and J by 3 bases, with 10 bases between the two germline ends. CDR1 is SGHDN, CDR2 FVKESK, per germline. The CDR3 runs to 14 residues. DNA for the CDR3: TGTGCCAGCAGCCAAACTCGCAGACACTATGGCTACACCTTC. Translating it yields CASSQTRRHYGYTF.

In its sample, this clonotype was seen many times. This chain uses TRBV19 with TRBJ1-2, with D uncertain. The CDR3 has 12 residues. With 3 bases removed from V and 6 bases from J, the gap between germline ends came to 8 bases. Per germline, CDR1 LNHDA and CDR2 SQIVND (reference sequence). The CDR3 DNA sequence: TGTGCCAGTAGTATTCCCGGGGATGGCTACACCTTC. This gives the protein CASSIPGDGYTF.

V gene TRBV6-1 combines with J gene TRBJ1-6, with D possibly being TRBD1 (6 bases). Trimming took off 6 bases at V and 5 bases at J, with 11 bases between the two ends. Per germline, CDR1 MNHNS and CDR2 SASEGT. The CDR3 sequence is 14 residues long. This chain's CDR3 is CASSSDRNNSPLHF. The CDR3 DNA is TGTGCCAGCAGCTCAGACAGGAATAATTCACCCCTCCACTTT.

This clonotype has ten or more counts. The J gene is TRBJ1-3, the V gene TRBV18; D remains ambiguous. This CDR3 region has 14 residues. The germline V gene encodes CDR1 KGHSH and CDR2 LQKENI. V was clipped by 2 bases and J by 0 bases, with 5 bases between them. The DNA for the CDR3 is TGTGCCAGCTCACCAGAATTCTCTGGAAACACCATATATTTT. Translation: CASSPEFSGNTIYF.

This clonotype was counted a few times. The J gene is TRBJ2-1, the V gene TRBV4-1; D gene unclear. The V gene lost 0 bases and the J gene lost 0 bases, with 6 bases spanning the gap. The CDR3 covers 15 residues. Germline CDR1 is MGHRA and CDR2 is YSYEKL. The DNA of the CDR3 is TGCGCCAGCAGCCAAGATAGGGCCTCCTACAATGAGCAGTTCTTC. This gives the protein CASSQDRASYNEQFF.

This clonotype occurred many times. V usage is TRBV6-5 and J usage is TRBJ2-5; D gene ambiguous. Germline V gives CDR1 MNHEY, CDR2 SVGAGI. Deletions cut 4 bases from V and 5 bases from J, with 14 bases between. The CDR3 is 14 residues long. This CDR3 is CASSSPQRGETQYF. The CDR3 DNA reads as TGTGCCAGCAGTTCCCCCCAGCGCGGCGAGACCCAGTACTTC.

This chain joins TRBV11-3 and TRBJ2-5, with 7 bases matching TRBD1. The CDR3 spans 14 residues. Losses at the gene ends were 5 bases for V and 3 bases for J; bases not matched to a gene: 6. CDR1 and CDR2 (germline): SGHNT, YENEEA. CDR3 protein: CASSHGTAEETQYF. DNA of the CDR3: TGTGCCAGCAGCCACGGGACAGCCGAAGAGACCCAGTACTTC.

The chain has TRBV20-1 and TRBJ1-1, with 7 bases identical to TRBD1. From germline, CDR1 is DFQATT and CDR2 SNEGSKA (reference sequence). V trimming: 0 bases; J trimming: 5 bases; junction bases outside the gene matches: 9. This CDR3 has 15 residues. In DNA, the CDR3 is TGCAGTGCTAGAGATCGTATGACAGGGAGAACTGAAGCTTTCTTT. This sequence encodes CSARDRMTGRTEAFF.

CDR3 in amino acids: CSARKFLQNTEAFF. DNA for the CDR3: TGCAGTGCTAGGAAGTTTCTTCAGAACACTGAAGCTTTCTTT. The V and J genes are TRBV20-1 and TRBJ1-1; D is ambiguous. The CDR3 covers 14 residues. Germline V lookup: CDR1 DFQATT, CDR2 SNEGSKA (reference sequence). V lost 3 bases, J lost 1 base, and 12 bases lay in between.

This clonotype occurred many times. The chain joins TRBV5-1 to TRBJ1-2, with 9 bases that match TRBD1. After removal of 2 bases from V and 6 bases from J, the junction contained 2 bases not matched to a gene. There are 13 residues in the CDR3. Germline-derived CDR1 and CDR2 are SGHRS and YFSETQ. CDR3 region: CASSFWTGDGYTF. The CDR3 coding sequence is TGCGCCAGCAGCTTTTGGACAGGGGATGGCTACACCTTC.

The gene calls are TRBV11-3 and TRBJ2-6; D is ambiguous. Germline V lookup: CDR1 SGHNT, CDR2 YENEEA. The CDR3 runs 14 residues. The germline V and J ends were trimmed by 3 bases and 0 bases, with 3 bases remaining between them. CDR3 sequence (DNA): TGTGCCAGCAGCTTTTCCTCTGGGGCCAACGTCCTGACTTTC. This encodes CASSFSSGANVLTF.

The CDR3: CASSQSLRKGSYNEQFF. CDR3 nucleotides: TGCGCCAGCAGCCAATCGTTACGAAAAGGGTCCTACAATGAGCAGTTCTTC. The V gene is TRBV4-3, the J gene TRBJ2-1; the D is unclear. CDR1 LGHNA and CDR2 YSLEER come from the germline V gene. Trimming removed 2 bases at V and 1 base at J, with 15 bases between. This CDR3 has 17 amino acids.

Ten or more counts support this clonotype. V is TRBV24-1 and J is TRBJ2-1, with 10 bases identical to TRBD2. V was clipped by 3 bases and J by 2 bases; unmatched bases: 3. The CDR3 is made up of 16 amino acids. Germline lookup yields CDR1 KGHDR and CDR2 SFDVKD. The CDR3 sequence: CATSDPGLAAYNEQFF. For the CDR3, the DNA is TGTGCCACCAGTGATCCTGGACTAGCGGCCTACAATGAGCAGTTCTTC.

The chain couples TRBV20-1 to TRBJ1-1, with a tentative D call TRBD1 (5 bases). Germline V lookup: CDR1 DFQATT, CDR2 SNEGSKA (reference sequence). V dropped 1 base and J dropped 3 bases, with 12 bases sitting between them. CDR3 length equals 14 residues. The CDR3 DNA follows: TGCAGTGCTAGAGCTACCCAGGGTTACACTGAAGCTTTCTTT. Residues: CSARATQGYTEAFF.

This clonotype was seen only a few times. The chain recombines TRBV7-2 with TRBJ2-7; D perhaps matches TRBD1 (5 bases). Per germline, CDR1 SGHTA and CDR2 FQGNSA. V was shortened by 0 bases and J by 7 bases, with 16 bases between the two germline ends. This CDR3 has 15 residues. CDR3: CASSLAPQGQGEQYF. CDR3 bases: TGTGCCAGCAGCTTAGCCCCCCAGGGTCAAGGGGAGCAGTACTTC. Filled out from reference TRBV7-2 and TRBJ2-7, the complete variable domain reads GAGVSQSPSNKVTEKGKDVELRCDPISGHTALYWYRQSLGQGLEFLIYFQGNSAPDKSGLPSDRFSAERTGGSVSTLTIQRTQQEDSAVYLCASSLAPQGQGEQYFGPGTRLTVT.

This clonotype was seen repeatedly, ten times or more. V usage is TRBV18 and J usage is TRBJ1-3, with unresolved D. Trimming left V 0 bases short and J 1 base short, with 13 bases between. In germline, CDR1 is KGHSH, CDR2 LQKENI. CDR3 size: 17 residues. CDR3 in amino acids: CASSPPPGTPSGNTIYF. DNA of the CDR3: TGTGCCAGCTCACCACCGCCGGGTACCCCTTCTGGAAACACCATATATTTT.

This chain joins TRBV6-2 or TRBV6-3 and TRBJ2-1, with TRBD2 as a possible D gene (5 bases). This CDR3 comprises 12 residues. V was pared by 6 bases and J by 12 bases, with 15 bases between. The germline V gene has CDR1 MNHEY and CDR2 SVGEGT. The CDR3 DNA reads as TGTGCCAGCAGCCCCGGACTCCGATTGCAGTTCTTC. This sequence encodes CASSPGLRLQFF.

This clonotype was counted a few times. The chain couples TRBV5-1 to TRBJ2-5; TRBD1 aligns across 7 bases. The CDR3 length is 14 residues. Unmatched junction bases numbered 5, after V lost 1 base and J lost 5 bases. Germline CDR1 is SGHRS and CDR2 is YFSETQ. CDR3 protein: CASSLKGAGETQYF. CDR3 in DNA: TGCGCCAGCAGCTTGAAGGGGGCCGGTGAGACCCAGTACTTC.

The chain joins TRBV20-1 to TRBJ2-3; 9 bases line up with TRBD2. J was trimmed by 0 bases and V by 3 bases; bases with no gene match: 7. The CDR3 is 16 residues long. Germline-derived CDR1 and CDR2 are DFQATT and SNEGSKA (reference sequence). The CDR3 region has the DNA TGCAGTGCTAGGTCCACTAGCGGGTTTAGCACAGATACGCAGTATTTT. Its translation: CSARSTSGFSTDTQYF.

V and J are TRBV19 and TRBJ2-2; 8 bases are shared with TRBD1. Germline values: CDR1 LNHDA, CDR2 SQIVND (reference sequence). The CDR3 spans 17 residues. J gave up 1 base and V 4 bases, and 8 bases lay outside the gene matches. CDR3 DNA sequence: TGTGCCAGTAGTACCCTCCAGGGGGCAGGGAACACCGGGGAGCTGTTTTTT. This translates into CASSTLQGAGNTGELFF.

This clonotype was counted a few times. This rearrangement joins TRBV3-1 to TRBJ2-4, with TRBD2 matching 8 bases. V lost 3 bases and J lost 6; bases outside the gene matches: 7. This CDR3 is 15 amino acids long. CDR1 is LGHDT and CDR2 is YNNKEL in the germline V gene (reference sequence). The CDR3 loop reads CASSQRGEVGNIQYF. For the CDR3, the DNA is TGTGCCAGCAGCCAGCGGGGGGAAGTAGGAAACATTCAGTACTTC.